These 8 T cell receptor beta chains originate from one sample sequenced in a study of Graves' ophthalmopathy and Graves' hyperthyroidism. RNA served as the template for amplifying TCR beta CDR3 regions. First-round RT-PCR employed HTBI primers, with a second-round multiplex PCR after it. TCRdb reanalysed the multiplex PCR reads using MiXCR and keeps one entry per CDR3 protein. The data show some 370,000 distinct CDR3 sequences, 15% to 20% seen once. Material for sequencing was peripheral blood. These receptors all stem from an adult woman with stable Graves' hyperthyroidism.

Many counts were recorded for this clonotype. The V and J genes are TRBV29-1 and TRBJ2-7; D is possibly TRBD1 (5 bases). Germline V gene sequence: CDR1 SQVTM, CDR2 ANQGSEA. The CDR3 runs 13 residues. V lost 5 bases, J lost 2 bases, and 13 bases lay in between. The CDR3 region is CSVRQGKPYEQYF. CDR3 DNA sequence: TGCAGCGTTCGTCAGGGCAAACCCTACGAGCAGTACTTC.

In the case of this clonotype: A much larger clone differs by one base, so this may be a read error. The CDR3 DNA reads TGTGCCAGCAGGATCCGCCGAACTAGCGGCCCCCAAGAGACCCAGTACTTC. Its protein is CASRIRRTSGPQETQYF. The chain combines TRBV28 with TRBJ2-5, with 8 positions matching TRBD2. CDR3 size: 17 residues. Per germline, CDR1 MDHEN and CDR2 SYDVKM. Unmatched junction bases numbered 13, after V lost 6 bases and J lost 1 base.

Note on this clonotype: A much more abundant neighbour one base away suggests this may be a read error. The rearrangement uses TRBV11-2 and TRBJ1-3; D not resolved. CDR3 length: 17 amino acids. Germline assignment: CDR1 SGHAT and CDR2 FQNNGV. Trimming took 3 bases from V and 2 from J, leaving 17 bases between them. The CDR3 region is CASSLSVRMWAGNTIYF. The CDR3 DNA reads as TGTGCCAGCAGCTTGTCAGTAAGGATGTGGGCTGGAAACACCATATATTTT.

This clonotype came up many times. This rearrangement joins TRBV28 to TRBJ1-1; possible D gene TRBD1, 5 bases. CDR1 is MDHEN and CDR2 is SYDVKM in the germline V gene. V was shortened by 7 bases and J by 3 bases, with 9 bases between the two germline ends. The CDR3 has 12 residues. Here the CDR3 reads CASKGGDTEAFF. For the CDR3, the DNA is TGTGCCAGCAAGGGAGGGGACACTGAAGCTTTCTTT.

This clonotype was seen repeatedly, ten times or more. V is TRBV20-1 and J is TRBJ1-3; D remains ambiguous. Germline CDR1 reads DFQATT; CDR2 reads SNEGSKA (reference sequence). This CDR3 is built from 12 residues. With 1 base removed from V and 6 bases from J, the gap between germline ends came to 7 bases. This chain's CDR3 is CSARGEENTIYF. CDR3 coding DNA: TGCAGTGCTAGAGGGGAGGAAAACACCATATATTTT.

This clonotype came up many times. The DNA of the CDR3 is TGTGCCAGCGACGCATCACAGGGGGCGTCCGAGCAGTACTTC. Residues: CASDASQGASEQYF. V is TRBV6-5 and J is TRBJ2-7; 9 nucleotides match TRBD1. CDR3 length: 14 amino acids. V trimming: 8 bases; J trimming: 6 bases; junction bases outside the gene matches: 11. Germline CDR1 MNHEY, CDR2 SVGAGI.

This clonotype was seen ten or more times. The DNA for the CDR3 is TGTGCCAGCAGTCCCTCCCTAGCCTACGAGCAGTACTTC. It is translated as CASSPSLAYEQYF. J is TRBJ2-7 and V is TRBV27, with unresolved D. CDR1 is MNHEY and CDR2 is SMNVEV in the germline V gene (reference sequence). The germline V and J ends were trimmed by 5 bases and 2 bases, with 10 bases remaining between them. This CDR3 is 13 amino acids long.

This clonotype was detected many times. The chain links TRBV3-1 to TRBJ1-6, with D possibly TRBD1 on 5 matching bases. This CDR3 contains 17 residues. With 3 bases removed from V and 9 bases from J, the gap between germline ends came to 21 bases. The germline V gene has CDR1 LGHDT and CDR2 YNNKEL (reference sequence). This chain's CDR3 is CASSQGRQLIPSSPLHF. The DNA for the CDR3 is TGTGCCAGCAGCCAGGGACGACAGCTGATTCCGAGTTCACCCCTCCACTTT.